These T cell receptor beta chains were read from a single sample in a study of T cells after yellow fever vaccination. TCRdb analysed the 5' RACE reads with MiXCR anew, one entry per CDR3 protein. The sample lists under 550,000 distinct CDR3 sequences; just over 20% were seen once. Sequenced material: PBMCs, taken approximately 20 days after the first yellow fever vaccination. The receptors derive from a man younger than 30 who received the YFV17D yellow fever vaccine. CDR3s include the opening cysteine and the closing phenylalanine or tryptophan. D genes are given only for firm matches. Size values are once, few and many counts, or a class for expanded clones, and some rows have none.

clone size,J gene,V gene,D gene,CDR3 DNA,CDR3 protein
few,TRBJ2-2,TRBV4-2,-,TGTGCCAGCACTTCCGGTCCAGGGGGGTCCGGGGAGCTGTTTTTT,CASTSGPGGSGELFF
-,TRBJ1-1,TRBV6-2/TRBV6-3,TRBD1,TGTGCCAGCAGTGTACAGGGGGTCACTGAAGCTTTCTTT,CASSVQGVTEAFF
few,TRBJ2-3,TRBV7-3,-,TGTGCCAGCAGCTCCGAGGGTTGGGCGGGGGCAGGTGAAGATACGCAGTATTTT,CASSSEGWAGAGEDTQYF
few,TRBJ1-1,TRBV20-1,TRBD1,TGCAGTGGACAGGGGATGAGCACTGAAGCTTTCTTT,CSGQGMSTEAFF
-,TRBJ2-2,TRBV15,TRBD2,TGTGCCACCAGGACGGGGGGGTTCGGCGGGGAGCTGTTTTTT,CATRTGGFGGELFF
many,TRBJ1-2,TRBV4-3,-,TGCGCCAGCAGCCAAGATTACGGGGGCGGAGGCTATGGCTACACCTTC,CASSQDYGGGGYGYTF
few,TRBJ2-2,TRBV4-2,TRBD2,TGTGCCAGCAGCCAAGTTCGCGGGGGGCCCGGGGAGCTGTTTTTT,CASSQVRGGPGELFF
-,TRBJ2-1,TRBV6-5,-,TGTGCCAGCAGCGCCGCGGGTGAGCAGTTCTTC,CASSAAGEQFF
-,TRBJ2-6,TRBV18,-,TGTGCCAGCTCACCACGGGCCAACGTCCTGACTTTC,CASSPRANVLTF
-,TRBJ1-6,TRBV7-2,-,TGTGCCAGCAGCCACGGTGGGGGCCATAATTCACCCCTCCACTTT,CASSHGGGHNSPLHF
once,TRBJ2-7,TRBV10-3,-,TGTGTCATCAGTAATTCCGCTCAGGGTGCCTACGAGCAGTACTTC,CVISNSAQGAYEQYF
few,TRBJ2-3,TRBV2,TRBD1,TGTGCCAGCAATCGGGACAGGCCCAATGGACTGTATTTT,CASNRDRPNGLYF
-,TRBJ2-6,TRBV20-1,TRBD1,TGCAGTGTGGGACAGGGGGGCCGCTCTGGGGCCAACGTCCTGACTTTC,CSVGQGGRSGANVLTF
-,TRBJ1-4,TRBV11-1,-,TGTGCCAGCAGCTTAAGGCAGGGGATACCCACCGCAACTAATGAAAAACTGTTTTTT,CASSLRQGIPTATNEKLFF
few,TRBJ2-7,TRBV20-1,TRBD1,TGCAGTGTTCAGGACAGGGTTGGACCCTACGAGCAGTACTTC,CSVQDRVGPYEQYF
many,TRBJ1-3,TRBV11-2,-,TGTGCCAGCAGCCGAAACCCCAAGGGCCTCTCTGGAAACACCATATATTTT,CASSRNPKGLSGNTIYF
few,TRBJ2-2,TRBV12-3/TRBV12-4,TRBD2,TGTGCCAGCAGCCCAATCGGGGGGGGCGTCGGGGAGCTGTTTTTT,CASSPIGGGVGELFF
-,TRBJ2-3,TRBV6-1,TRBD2,TGTGCCAGCACCCCCCAGCGGGGGGGCCGGACAGATACGCAGTATTTT,CASTPQRGGRTDTQYF
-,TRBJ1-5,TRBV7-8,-,TGTGCCAGCAGCGCAAGGGATTATAGCAATCAGCCCCAGCATTTT,CASSARDYSNQPQHF
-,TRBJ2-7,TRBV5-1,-,TGCGCCAGCAGCTTGTCGAGCACCAGAGAGCAGTACTTC,CASSLSSTREQYF
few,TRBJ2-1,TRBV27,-,TGTGCCAGCAGTTTCGTTCGGGGTTCCTCCTACAATGAGCAGTTCTTC,CASSFVRGSSYNEQFF
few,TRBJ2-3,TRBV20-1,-,TGCAGTGCCAGGAGAGGTGCAGATACGCAGTATTTT,CSARRGADTQYF
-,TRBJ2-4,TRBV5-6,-,TGTGCCAGCAGCGCTTACTCTGGAAACATTCAGTACTTC,CASSAYSGNIQYF
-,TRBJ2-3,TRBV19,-,TGTGCCAGTAGGAGGGATGGCGCAGATACGCAGTATTTT,CASRRDGADTQYF
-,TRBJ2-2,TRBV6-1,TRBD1,TGTGCCAGCAAAATAGAACAGGGGAGCCGGGTGGGGCTGTTTTTT,CASKIEQGSRVGLFF
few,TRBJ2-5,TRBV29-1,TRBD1,TGCAGCGTTGAAGAAACTACAGGGGGAGAGACCCAGTACTTC,CSVEETTGGETQYF
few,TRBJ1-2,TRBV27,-,TGTGCCAGCAGCCGCGCTGGGACGGCGAAGGGCTACACCTTC,CASSRAGTAKGYTF
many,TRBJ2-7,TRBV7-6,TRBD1,TGTGCCAGCAGCTTCGGACAGGGTGGGGGATTTGGGTACGAGCAGTACTTC,CASSFGQGGGFGYEQYF
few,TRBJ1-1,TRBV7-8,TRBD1,TGTGCCAGCAGCTCCAGGGACAGGGAGCTGAACACTGAAGCTTTCTTT,CASSSRDRELNTEAFF
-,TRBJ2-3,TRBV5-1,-,TGCGCCAGCAGCCCCCACGGCAGGGTAACTAGCACAGATACGCAGTATTTT,CASSPHGRVTSTDTQYF
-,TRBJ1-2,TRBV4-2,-,TGTGCCAGCAGCCAAGTTCGGCAGACTGGCTACACCTTC,CASSQVRQTGYTF
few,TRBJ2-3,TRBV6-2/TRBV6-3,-,TGTGCCAGCAGTACCCCTGGTGAGCGGAGCACAGATACGCAGTATTTT,CASSTPGERSTDTQYF
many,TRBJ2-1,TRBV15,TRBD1,TGTGCCACCAGCAGGCCCGGGACAGGTAACTTCAATGAGCAGTTCTTC,CATSRPGTGNFNEQFF
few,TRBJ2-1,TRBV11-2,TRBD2,TGTGCCAGCAGCACTACCACTAGCGGGGGGGCTAGCTCCTACAATGAGCAGTTCTTC,CASSTTTSGGASSYNEQFF
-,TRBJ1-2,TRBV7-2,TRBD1,TGTGCCAGCAGCGCGGGACAGGGAATAGAGGGCTACACCTTC,CASSAGQGIEGYTF
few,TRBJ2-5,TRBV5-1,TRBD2,TGCGCCAGCAGCTACGGGACTAGCGGTCAAGAGACCCAGTACTTC,CASSYGTSGQETQYF
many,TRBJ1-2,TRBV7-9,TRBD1,TGTGCCAGCAGACCCGGACAGGGAGAATCCTATGGCTACACCTTC,CASRPGQGESYGYTF
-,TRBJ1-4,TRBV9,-,TGTGCCAGCAGCGGCCCACCTGCAACTAATGAAAAACTGTTTTTT,CASSGPPATNEKLFF
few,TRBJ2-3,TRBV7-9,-,TGTGCCAGCAGCTGGGGCCGTTCACGCACAGATACGCAGTATTTT,CASSWGRSRTDTQYF
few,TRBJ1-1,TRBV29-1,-,TGCAGCATAAAGGGGGTGAACACTGAAGCTTTCTTT,CSIKGVNTEAFF
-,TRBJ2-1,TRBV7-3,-,TGTGCCAGCAGCTACGGGGGTACGGAAAGTGAGCAGTTCTTC,CASSYGGTESEQFF
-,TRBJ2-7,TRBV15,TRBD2,TGTGCCACCAGCCGGGACTACAGCTACGAGCAGTACTTC,CATSRDYSYEQYF
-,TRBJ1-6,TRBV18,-,TGTGCCAGCTCCCCCGGACAAGGGGGATCACCCCTCCACTTT,CASSPGQGGSPLHF
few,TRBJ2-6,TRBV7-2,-,TGTGCCAGCAGCTCCTATAGCCTCGGGGCCAACGTCCTGACTTTC,CASSSYSLGANVLTF
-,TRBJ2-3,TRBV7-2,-,TGTGCCAGCAGCTTAGTCCCGCGGGATACGCAGTATTTT,CASSLVPRDTQYF
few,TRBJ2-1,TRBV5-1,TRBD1,TGCGCCAGCAGCTTGTTCGGGCAGGGGGCGGGTGAGCAGTTCTTC,CASSLFGQGAGEQFF
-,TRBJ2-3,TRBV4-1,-,TGCGCCAGCAGCCAAGCTGAAGGGACAGATACGCAGTATTTT,CASSQAEGTDTQYF
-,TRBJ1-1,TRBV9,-,TGTGCCAGCAGCGTAAAACCGACCTCATCGGCTGAAGCTTTCTTT,CASSVKPTSSAEAFF
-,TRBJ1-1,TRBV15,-,TGTGCCACCAGCGAACAGATGAACACTGAAGCTTTCTTT,CATSEQMNTEAFF
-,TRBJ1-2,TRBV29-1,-,TGCAGCGTTGAAAATACGGCGATGGGGTACTCTAACTATGGCTACACCTTC,CSVENTAMGYSNYGYTF
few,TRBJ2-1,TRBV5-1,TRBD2,TGCGCCAGCAGCTCACTAGCGGGGAGTCACAATGAGCAGTTCTTC,CASSSLAGSHNEQFF
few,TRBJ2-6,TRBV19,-,TGTGCCAGTAGTATAGCGGAGCGCTCTGGGGCCAACGTCCTGACTTTC,CASSIAERSGANVLTF
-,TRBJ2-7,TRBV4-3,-,TGCGCCAGCAGCCCCGCCAACAGTGGTAGGGGGGAGCAGTACTTC,CASSPANSGRGEQYF
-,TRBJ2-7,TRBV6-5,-,TGTGCCAGCAGTTCGTCGTCTTCCTACGAGCAGTACTTC,CASSSSSSYEQYF
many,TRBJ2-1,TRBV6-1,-,TGTGCCAGCAGCCTCGAACCCCCCGGGGAGCCGGGATACAATGAGCAGTTCTTC,CASSLEPPGEPGYNEQFF
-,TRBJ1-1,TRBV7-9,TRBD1,TGTGCCAGCAGCTCTCGACAGGGGGCATTTCGGGAAGCTTTCTTT,CASSSRQGAFREAFF
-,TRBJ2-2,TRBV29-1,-,TGCAGCGTTGAAGAGGGAACGAACACCGGGGAGCTGTTTTTT,CSVEEGTNTGELFF